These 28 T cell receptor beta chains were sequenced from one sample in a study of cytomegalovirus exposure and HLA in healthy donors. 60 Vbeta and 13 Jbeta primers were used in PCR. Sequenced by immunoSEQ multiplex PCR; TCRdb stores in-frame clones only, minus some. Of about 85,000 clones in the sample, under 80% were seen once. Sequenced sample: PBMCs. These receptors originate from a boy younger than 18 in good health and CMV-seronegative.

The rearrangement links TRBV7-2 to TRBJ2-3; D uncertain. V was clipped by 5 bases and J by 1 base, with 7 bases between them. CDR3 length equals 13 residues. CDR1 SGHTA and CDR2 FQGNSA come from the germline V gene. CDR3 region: CASSMQGTDTQYF. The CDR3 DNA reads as TGTGCCAGCAGCATGCAGGGCACAGATACGCAGTATTTT.

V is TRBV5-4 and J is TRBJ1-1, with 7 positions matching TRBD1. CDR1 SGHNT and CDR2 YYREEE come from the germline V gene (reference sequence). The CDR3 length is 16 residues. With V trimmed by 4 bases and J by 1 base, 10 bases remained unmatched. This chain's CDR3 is CASSPSPPGGNTEAFF. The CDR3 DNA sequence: TGTGCCAGCAGCCCTTCCCCCCCAGGGGGGAACACTGAAGCTTTCTTT.

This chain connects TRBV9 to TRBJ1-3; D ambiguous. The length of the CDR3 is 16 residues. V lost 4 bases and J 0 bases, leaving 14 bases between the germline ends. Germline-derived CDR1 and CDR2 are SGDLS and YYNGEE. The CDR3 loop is CASSPGSGYSGNTIYF. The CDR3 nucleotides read TGTGCCAGCAGCCCCGGCAGCGGTTACTCTGGAAACACCATATATTTT.

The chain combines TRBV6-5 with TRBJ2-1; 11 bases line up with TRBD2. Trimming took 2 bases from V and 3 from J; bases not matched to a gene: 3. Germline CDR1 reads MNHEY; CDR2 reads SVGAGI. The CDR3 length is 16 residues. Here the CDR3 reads CASSYGTSGGYNEQFF. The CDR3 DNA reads TGTGCCAGCAGTTACGGGACTAGCGGTGGCTACAATGAGCAGTTCTTC.

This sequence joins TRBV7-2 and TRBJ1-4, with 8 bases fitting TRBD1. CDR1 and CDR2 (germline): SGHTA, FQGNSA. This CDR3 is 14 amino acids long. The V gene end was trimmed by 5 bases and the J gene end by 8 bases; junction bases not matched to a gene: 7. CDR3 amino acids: CASSADRVGEKLFF. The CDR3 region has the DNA TGTGCCAGCAGCGCGGACAGGGTGGGGGAAAAACTGTTTTTT.

As DNA, the CDR3 is TGTGCCAGCAGAAAAACAGGTGGCTATAATTCACCCCTCCACTTT. It translates to CASRKTGGYNSPLHF. The chain joins TRBV14 to TRBJ1-6; weak D call: TRBD1 (5 bases). The CDR3 loop spans 15 amino acids. Germline V gene data show CDR1 as SGHDN and CDR2 as FVKESK. V was clipped by 6 bases and J by 3 bases, with 12 bases between them.

DNA of the CDR3: TGTGCCAGCAGTCCCAGGGTAGCCGTATGGGGCTACACCTTC. Protein product: CASSPRVAVWGYTF. The J gene is TRBJ1-2, the V gene TRBV6-5; a possible D gene is TRBD1 (5 bases). V shed 5 bases and J shed 8 bases, with 18 bases lying between them. CDR1 MNHEY and CDR2 SVGAGI come from the germline V gene. This CDR3 contains 14 residues.

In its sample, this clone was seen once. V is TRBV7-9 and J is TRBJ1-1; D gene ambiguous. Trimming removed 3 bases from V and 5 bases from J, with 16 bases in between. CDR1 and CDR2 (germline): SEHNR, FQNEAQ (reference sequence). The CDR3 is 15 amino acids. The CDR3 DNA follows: TGTGCCAGCAGCTTTAATGTTGGGGAGAAAACTGAAGCTTTCTTT. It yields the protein CASSFNVGEKTEAFF.

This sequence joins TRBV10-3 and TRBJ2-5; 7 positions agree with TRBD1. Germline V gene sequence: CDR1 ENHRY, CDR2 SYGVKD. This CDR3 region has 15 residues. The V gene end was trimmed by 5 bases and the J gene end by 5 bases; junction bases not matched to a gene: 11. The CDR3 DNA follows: TGTGCCATCAGTACAGACAGGGTACGGGGCGAGACCCAGTACTTC. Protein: CAISTDRVRGETQYF.

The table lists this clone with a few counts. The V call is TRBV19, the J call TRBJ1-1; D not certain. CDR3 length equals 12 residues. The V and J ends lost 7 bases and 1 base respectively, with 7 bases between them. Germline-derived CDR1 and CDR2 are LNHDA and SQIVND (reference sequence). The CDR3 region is CASTIGNTEAFF. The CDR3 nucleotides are TGTGCCAGTACTATCGGGAACACTGAAGCTTTCTTT.

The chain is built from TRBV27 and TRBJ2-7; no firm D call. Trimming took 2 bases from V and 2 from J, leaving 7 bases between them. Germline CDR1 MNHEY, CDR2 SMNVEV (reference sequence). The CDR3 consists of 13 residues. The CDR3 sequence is CASSLRSPYEQYF. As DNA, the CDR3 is TGTGCCAGCAGTTTAAGGAGCCCCTACGAGCAGTACTTC.

This CDR3 is CAISGGSGLAPNQPQHF. For the CDR3, the DNA is TGTGCCATCAGTGGTGGCTCGGGACTCGCCCCCAATCAGCCCCAGCATTTT. The chain is built from TRBV10-3 and TRBJ1-5; the D gene is possibly TRBD1 (5 bases). The length of the CDR3 is 17 residues. In germline, CDR1 is ENHRY, CDR2 SYGVKD. V dropped 4 bases and J dropped 3 bases, with 19 bases sitting between them.

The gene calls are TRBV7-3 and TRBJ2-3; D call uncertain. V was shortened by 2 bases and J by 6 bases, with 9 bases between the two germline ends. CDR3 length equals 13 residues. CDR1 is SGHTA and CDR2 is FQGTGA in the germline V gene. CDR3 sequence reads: CASSLPPIDTQYF. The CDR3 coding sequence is TGTGCCAGCAGCTTACCCCCCATCGATACGCAGTATTTT. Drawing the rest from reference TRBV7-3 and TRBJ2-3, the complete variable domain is GAGVSQTPSNKVTEKGKYVELRCDPISGHTALYWYRQSLGQGPEFLIYFQGTGAADDSGLPNDRFFAVRPEGSVSTLKIQRTERGDSAVYLCASSLPPIDTQYFGPGTRLTVL.

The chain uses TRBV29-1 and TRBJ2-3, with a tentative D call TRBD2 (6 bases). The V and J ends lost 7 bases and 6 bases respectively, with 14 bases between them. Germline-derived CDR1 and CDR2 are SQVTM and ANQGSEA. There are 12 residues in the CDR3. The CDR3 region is CSGDSTGDTQYF. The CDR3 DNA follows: TGCAGCGGGGACTCTACCGGGGATACGCAGTATTTT.

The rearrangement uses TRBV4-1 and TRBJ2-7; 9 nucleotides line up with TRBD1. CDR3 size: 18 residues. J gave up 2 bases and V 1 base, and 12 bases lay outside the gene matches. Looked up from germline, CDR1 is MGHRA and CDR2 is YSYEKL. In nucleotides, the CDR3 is TGCGCCAGCAGCCAAGGCCGTCGTACCGGGACAGGGACCTACGAGCAGTACTTC. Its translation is CASSQGRRTGTGTYEQYF.

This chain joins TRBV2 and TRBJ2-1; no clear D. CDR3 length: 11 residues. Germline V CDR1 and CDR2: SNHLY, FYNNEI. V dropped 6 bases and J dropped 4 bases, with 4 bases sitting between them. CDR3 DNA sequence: TGTGCCAGCAGCCGTTACAATGAGCAGTTCTTC. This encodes CASSRYNEQFF.

The CDR3 reads CATSSPTDRTGYTF. As DNA, the CDR3 is TGTGCCACCAGCAGCCCGACAGATAGGACTGGCTACACCTTC. The chain uses TRBV15 and TRBJ1-2, with a tentative D call TRBD1 (5 bases). The V end lost 3 bases, the J end lost 7 bases, and 15 bases lay between the germline ends. The V gene's germline CDR1 is LNHNV and CDR2 YYDKDF (reference sequence). CDR3 length: 14 amino acids.

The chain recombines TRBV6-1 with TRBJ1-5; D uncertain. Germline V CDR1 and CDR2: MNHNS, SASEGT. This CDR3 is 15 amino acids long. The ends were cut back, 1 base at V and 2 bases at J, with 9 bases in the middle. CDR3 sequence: CASSEGGRGNQPQHF. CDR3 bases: TGTGCCAGCAGTGAAGGTGGGCGTGGCAATCAGCCCCAGCATTTT.

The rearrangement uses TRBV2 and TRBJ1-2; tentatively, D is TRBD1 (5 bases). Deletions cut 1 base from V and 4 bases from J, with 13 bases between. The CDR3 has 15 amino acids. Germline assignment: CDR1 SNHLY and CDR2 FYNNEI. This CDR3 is CASSEGVTVLYGYTF. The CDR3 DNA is TGTGCCAGCAGTGAAGGGGTGACAGTCCTCTATGGCTACACCTTC.

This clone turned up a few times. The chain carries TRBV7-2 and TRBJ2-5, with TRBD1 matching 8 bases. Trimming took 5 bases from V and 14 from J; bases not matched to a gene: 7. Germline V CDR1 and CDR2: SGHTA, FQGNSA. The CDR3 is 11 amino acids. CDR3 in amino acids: CASSITGGYYF. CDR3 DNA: TGTGCCAGCAGCATTACAGGGGGTTACTACTTC.

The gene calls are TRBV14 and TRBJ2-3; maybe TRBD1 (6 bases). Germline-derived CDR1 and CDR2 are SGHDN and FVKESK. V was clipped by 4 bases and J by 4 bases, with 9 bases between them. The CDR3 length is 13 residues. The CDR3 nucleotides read TGTGCCAGCAGCCTCAGGGGTTCAGATACGCAGTATTTT. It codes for CASSLRGSDTQYF. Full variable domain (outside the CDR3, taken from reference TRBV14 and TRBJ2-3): EAGVTQFPSHSVIEKGQTVTLRCDPISGHDNLYWYRRVMGKEIKFLLHFVKESKQDESGMPNNRFLAERTGGTYSTLKVQPAELEDSGVYFCASSLRGSDTQYFGPGTRLTVL.

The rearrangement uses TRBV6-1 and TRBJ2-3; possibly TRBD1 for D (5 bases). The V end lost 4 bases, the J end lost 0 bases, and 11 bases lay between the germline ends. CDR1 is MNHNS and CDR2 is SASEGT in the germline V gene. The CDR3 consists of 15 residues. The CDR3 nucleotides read TGTGCCAGCAGTGTGTCAGGACATAGCACAGATACGCAGTATTTT. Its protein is CASSVSGHSTDTQYF.

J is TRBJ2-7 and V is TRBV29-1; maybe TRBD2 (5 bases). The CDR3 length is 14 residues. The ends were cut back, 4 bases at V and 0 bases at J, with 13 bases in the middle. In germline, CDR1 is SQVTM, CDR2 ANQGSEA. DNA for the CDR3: TGCAGCGTTGGTCTGGGAGAGGCCTCCTACGAGCAGTACTTC. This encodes CSVGLGEASYEQYF.

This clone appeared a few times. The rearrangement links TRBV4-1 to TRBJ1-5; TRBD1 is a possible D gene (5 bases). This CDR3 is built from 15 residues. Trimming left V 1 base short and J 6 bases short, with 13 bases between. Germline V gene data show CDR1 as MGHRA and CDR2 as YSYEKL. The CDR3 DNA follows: TGCGCCAGCAGCCAAGTATTACAGGTTGGTCAGCCCCAGCATTTT. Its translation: CASSQVLQVGQPQHF.

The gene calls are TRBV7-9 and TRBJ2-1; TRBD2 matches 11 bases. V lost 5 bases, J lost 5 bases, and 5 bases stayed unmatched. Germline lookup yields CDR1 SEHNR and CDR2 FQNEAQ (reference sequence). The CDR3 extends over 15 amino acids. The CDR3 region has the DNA TGTGCCAGCAGCGCCGGGACTAGCGGTCACAATGAGCAGTTCTTC. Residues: CASSAGTSGHNEQFF.

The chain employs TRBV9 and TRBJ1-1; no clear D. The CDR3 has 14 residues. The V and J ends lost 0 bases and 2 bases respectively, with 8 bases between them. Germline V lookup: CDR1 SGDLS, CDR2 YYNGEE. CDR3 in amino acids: CASSVVTVNTEAFF. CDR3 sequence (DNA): TGTGCCAGCAGCGTAGTCACAGTTAACACTGAAGCTTTCTTT.

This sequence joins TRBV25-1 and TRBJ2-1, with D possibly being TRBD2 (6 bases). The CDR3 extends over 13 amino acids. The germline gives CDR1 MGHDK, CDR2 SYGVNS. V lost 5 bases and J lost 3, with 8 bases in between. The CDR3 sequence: CASSPGDYNEQFF. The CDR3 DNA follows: TGTGCCAGCAGTCCGGGGGACTACAATGAGCAGTTCTTC.

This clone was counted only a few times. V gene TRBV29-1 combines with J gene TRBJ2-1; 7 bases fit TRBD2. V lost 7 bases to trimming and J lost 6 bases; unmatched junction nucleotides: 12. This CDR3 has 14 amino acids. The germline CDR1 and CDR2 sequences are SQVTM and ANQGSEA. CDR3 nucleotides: TGCAGCGGTCGACTAGCTTCACGTTTCAATGAGCAGTTCTTC. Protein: CSGRLASRFNEQFF.